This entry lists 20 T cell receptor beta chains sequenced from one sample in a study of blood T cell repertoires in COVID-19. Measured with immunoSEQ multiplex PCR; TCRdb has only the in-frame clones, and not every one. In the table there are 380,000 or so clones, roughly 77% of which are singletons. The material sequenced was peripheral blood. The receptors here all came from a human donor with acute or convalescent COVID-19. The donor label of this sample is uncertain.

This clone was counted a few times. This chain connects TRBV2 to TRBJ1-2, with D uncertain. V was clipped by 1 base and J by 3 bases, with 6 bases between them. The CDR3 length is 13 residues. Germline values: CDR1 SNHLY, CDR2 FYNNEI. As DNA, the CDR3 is TGTGCCAGCAGTGAAGACAGAGACTATGGCTACACCTTC. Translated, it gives CASSEDRDYGYTF.

In nucleotides, the CDR3 is TGTGCCTGGAGTGGGTGGAGGGAATCCCCCACTGGGGCCAACGTCCTGACTTTC. The encoded protein is CAWSGWRESPTGANVLTF. The chain recombines TRBV30 with TRBJ2-6; D might be TRBD2 (6 bases). CDR3 size: 18 residues. Trimming shortened V by 1 base and J by 2 bases, and 18 bases separated the two germline ends. The germline V gene has CDR1 GTSNPN and CDR2 SVGIG (reference sequence).

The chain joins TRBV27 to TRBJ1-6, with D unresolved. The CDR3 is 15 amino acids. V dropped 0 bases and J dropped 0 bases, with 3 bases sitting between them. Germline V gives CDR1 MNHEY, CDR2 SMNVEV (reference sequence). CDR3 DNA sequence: TGTGCCAGCAGTTTATCTAGCTCCTATAATTCACCCCTCCACTTT. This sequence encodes CASSLSSSYNSPLHF.

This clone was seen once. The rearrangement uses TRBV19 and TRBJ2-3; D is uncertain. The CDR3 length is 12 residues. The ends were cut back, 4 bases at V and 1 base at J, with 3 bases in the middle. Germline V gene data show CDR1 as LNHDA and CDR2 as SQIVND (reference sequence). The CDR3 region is CASSKRTDTQYF. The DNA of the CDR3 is TGTGCCAGTAGTAAGCGCACAGATACGCAGTATTTT.

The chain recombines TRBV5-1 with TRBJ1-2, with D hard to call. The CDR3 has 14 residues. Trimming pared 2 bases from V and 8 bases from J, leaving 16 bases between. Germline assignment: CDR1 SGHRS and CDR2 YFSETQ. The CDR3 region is CASSLHSGREGYTF. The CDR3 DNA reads TGCGCCAGCAGCTTACATTCAGGCCGTGAAGGCTACACCTTC.

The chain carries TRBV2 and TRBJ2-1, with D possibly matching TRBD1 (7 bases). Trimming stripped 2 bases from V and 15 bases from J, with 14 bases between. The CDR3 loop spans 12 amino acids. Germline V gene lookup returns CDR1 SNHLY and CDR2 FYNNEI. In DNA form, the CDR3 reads TGTGCCAGCAGTGAAAGCCCAGGGGGGATGTTCTTC. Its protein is CASSESPGGMFF.

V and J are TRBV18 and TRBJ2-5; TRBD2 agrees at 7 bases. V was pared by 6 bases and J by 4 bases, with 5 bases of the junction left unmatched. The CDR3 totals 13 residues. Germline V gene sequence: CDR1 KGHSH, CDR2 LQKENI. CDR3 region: CASSLTSRETQYF. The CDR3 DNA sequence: TGTGCCAGCTCTTTGACTAGCCGAGAGACCCAGTACTTC.

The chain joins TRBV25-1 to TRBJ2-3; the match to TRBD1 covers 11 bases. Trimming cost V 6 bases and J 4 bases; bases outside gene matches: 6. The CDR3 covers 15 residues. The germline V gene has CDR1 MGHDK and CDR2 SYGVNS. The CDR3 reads CASRGDRGTADTQYF. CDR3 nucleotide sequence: TGTGCCAGCAGGGGGGACAGGGGGACCGCAGATACGCAGTATTTT.

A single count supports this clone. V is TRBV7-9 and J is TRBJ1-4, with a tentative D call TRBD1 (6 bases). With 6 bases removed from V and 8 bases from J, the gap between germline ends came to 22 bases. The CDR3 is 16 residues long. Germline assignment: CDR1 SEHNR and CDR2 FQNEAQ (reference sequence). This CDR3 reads CASSLVGTTKGEKLFF. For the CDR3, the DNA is TGTGCCAGCAGTTTGGTTGGGACAACTAAGGGGGAAAAACTGTTTTTT.

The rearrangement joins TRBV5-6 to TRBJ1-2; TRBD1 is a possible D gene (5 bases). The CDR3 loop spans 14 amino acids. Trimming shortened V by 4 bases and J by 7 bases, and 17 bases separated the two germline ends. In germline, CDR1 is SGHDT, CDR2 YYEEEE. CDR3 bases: TGTGCCAGCAGCCTCCTTCGGGGGTTCCTTGGCTACACCTTC. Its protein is CASSLLRGFLGYTF.

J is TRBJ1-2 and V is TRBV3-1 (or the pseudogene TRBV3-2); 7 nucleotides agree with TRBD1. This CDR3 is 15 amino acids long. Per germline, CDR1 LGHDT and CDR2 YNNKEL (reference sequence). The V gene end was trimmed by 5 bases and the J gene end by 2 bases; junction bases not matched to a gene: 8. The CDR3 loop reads CASSYGDRENYGYTF. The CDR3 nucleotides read TGTGCCAGCAGCTACGGAGACAGGGAGAACTATGGCTACACCTTC.

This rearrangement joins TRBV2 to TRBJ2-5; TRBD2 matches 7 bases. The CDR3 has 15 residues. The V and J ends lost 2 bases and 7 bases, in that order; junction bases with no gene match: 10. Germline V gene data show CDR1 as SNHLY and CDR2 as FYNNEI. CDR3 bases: TGTGCCAGCAGTGAACAGAGGTCAGGGAGGGGGACCCAGTACTTC. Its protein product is CASSEQRSGRGTQYF.

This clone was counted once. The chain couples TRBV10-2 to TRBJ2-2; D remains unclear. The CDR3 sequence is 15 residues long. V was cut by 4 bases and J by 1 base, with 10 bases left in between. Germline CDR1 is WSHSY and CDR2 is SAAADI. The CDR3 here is CASSVVYMNTGELFF. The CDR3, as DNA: TGCGCCAGCAGTGTGGTATACATGAACACCGGGGAGCTGTTTTTT.

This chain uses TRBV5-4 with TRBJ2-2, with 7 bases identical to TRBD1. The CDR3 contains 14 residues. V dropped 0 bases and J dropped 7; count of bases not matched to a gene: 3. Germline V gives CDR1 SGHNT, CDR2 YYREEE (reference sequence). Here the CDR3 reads CASSLGQGFGELFF. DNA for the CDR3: TGTGCCAGCAGCTTGGGACAGGGTTTCGGGGAGCTGTTTTTT.

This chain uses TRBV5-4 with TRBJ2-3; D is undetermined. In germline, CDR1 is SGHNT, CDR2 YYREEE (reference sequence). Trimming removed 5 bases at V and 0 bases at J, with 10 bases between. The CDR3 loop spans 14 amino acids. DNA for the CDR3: TGTGCCAGCAGAAACACAGATAGCACAGATACGCAGTATTTT. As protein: CASRNTDSTDTQYF.

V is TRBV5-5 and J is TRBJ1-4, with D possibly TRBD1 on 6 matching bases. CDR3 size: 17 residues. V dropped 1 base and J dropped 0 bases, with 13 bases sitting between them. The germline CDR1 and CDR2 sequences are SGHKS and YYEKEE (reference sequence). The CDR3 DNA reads TGTGCCAGCAGCTTGCACTGGACAGAAGCAACTAATGAAAAACTGTTTTTT. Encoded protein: CASSLHWTEATNEKLFF.

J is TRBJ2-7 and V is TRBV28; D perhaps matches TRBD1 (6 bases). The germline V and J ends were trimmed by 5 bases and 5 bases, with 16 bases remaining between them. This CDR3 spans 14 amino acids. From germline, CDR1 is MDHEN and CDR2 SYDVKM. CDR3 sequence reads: CASSGTLPVDEQYF. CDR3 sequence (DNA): TGTGCCAGCAGTGGGACACTCCCCGTGGACGAGCAGTACTTC.

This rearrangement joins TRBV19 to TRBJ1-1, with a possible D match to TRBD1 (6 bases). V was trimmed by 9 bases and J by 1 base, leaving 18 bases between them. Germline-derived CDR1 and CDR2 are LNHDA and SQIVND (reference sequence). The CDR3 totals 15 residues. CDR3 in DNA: TGTGCCAGCCTGGAGAGGGGGGGGGCGAACACTGAAGCTTTCTTT. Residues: CASLERGGANTEAFF.

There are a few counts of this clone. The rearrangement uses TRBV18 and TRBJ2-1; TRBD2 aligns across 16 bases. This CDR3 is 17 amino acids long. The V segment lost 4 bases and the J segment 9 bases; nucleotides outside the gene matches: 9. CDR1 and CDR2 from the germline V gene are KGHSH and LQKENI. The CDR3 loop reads CASSQLTGTSGRVEQFF. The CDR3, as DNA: TGTGCCAGCTCACAGCTCACCGGGACTAGCGGGAGGGTTGAGCAGTTCTTC.

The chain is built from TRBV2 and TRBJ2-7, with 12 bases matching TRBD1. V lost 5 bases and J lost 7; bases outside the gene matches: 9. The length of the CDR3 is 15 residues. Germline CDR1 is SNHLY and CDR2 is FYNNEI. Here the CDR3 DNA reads TGTGCCAGCAGTAGAAGGGGACAGGGGGCTGGGGAGCAGTACTTC. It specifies CASSRRGQGAGEQYF.